This T cell receptor (beta chain) was observed in a study of response to subunit inactivated influenza vaccine. General study results and limits: Researchers suggested that each seasonal influenza vaccination recruits few new T cells.

In the case of this clonotype: Its antigen is still unknown.

MiXCR was run by TCRdb on the RT-PCR reads, yielding one entry per CDR3 protein. The sample yields about 540,000 distinct CDR3 sequences, under 25% seen once. V lost 0 bases and J 3 bases, leaving 9 bases between the germline ends. This CDR3 has 14 residues. Germline lookup yields CDR1 LGHNA and CDR2 YSLEER. In addition, the sample was reused for a study of T cells expressing NK-cell markers. According to that study: What made the TCR beta cDNA was 5'RACE template switching with UMIs. TCR beta repertoires came from sorted CD3+CD56+NKG2C+, CD3+CD56+NKG2C- and CD3+CD56-NKG2C+ T cells.

This sequence originates from a man aged 50-59 years who received an inactivated influenza vaccine. Specimen: CD4+ T cells sorted from PBMCs, collected 11 to 12 days after vaccination. V is TRBV4-3 and J is TRBJ2-7; D gene ambiguous. The CDR3 DNA sequence: TGCGCCAGCAGCCAAGATGGCTGGGGCTACGAGCAGTACTTC. Translated, it gives CASSQDGWGYEQYF.